Following are 26 T cell receptor beta chains from one sample sequenced in a study of blood T cell repertoires in COVID-19. Data came from immunoSEQ multiplex PCR; TCRdb stores just in-frame clones and leaves some out. The table has about 170,000 clones, around 80% seen once. Material: peripheral blood. The source of these receptors is a woman of 80 years or more with active or convalescent COVID-19.

The gene calls are TRBV6-5 and TRBJ1-1, with TRBD1 matching over 8 bases. The CDR3 is 14 residues long. From germline, CDR1 is MNHEY and CDR2 SVGAGI. Germline trimming cut 0 bases from V and 6 bases from J; bases unmatched to any gene: 3. DNA for the CDR3: TGTGCCAGCAGTTACTCGCAGGGGGCACCTGAAGCTTTCTTT. Its protein product is CASSYSQGAPEAFF.

The chain joins TRBV7-2 to TRBJ2-2; TRBD2 agrees at 8 bases. CDR1 is SGHTA and CDR2 is FQGNSA in the germline V gene. Trimming cost V 5 bases and J 7 bases; bases outside gene matches: 9. The CDR3 runs 15 residues. The CDR3 DNA reads as TGTGCCAGCAGCCCCGGGGGGGGGAATAACGGGGAGCTGTTTTTT. The encoded protein is CASSPGGGNNGELFF.

The V gene is TRBV5-8, the J gene TRBJ1-2; 7 nucleotides line up with TRBD1. The germline gives CDR1 SGHTS, CDR2 YDEGEE. The trim removed 4 bases at V and 13 bases at J, leaving 16 bases unmatched. CDR3 size: 14 residues. The CDR3 loop is CASSVPGQPSSGTF. In DNA form, the CDR3 reads TGTGCCAGCAGCGTTCCGGGACAGCCCTCCTCCGGCACCTTC.

The chain couples TRBV6-4 to TRBJ2-7; TRBD1 agrees at 7 bases. The J segment lost 7 bases and the V segment lost 10 bases, leaving 19 bases of the junction unmatched. Per the germline V gene, CDR1 is MRHNA and CDR2 is SNTAGT. The CDR3 consists of 15 residues. The CDR3 is CATTKGTGAPEEQYF. CDR3 coding DNA: TGTGCCACCACAAAAGGTACAGGGGCCCCGGAGGAGCAGTACTTC.

J is TRBJ1-3 and V is TRBV11-2; D is unclear. Germline V gene sequence: CDR1 SGHAT, CDR2 FQNNGV. V shed 3 bases and J shed 2 bases, with 8 bases lying between them. The CDR3 contains 14 residues. This CDR3 reads CASSLDFAGNTIYF. The CDR3, as DNA: TGTGCCAGCAGCTTGGACTTCGCTGGAAACACCATATATTTT.

This clone was seen once. The J gene is TRBJ1-3, the V gene TRBV6-1, with 9 bases aligning to TRBD1. Trimming removed 4 bases from V and 8 bases from J; junction bases left unmatched: 9. The CDR3 consists of 15 residues. CDR1 MNHNS and CDR2 SASEGT come from the germline V gene. For the CDR3, the DNA is TGTGCCAGCAGTGGAGTCCGACAGGGGGAGGACACCATATATTTT. Its protein is CASSGVRQGEDTIYF.

This clone has just one count. This chain's CDR3 is CASSTPGQGSGNTIYF. CDR3 in DNA: TGTGCCAGCTCGACCCCGGGACAGGGCTCCGGAAACACCATATATTTT. The chain recombines TRBV18 with TRBJ1-3; 9 bases map to TRBD1. Germline V CDR1 and CDR2: KGHSH, LQKENI. The length of the CDR3 is 16 residues. V was clipped by 6 bases and J by 4 bases; unmatched bases: 10.

The rearrangement links TRBV28 to TRBJ2-3, with D perhaps TRBD1 (5 bases). CDR1 and CDR2 (germline): MDHEN, SYDVKM. Trimming cost V 2 bases and J 4 bases, with 13 bases left between them. The CDR3 contains 15 residues. CDR3 residues: CASSLGRGSPDTQYF. The CDR3 DNA sequence: TGTGCCAGCAGTTTAGGAAGGGGTAGCCCAGATACGCAGTATTTT.

This clone has more than one count but fewer than ten. The rearrangement joins TRBV19 to TRBJ1-5; the match to TRBD1 covers 7 bases. CDR3 length: 14 residues. V gave up 9 bases and J gave up 2 bases; unmatched junction bases: 7. Germline V lookup: CDR1 LNHDA, CDR2 SQIVND (reference sequence). CDR3 DNA sequence: TGTGCCAGCAGAGACAGGGCGGGCAATCAGCCCCAGCATTTT. It yields the protein CASRDRAGNQPQHF.

This chain links TRBV7-8 with TRBJ1-2, with TRBD1 matching over 7 bases. Germline CDR1 reads SGHVS; CDR2 reads FQNEAQ. The ends lost 4 bases at V and 8 bases at J; junction bases unmatched: 16. The CDR3 sequence is 16 residues long. CDR3 DNA sequence: TGTGCCAGCAGCTGGACAGGACAGGCGGCGTTTAGGGGCTACACCTTC. It translates to CASSWTGQAAFRGYTF.

This chain links TRBV6-2 or TRBV6-3 with TRBJ1-2; 8 bases map to TRBD1. Per the germline V gene, CDR1 is MNHEY and CDR2 is SVGEGT. The ends lost 1 base at V and 2 bases at J; junction bases unmatched: 3. The CDR3 runs to 15 residues. The CDR3 loop is CASSYLDRANYGYTF. The CDR3 DNA follows: TGTGCCAGCAGTTACTTGGACAGGGCGAACTATGGCTACACCTTC.

The J gene is TRBJ1-4, the V gene TRBV10-1, with a possible D match to TRBD1 (5 bases). The V and J ends lost 0 bases and 5 bases respectively, with 10 bases between them. Germline CDR1 is WNHNN and CDR2 is SYGVQD (reference sequence). This CDR3 has 15 residues. The CDR3 reads CASSESSSGNEKLFF. The CDR3 nucleotides are TGCGCCAGCAGTGAGTCCTCGTCAGGGAATGAAAAACTGTTTTTT.

This chain links TRBV30 with TRBJ2-1; TRBD2 aligns across 14 bases. V lost 5 bases and J lost 9; bases outside the gene matches: 3. The CDR3 is 13 amino acids. Germline V lookup: CDR1 GTSNPN, CDR2 SVGIG (reference sequence). The CDR3 sequence: CAWGLAGGVEQFF. For the CDR3, the DNA is TGTGCCTGGGGACTAGCGGGGGGCGTTGAGCAGTTCTTC.

The V gene is TRBV3-1 (or the pseudogene TRBV3-2), the J gene TRBJ1-2; 7 bases fit TRBD1. The ends lost 2 bases at V and 7 bases at J; junction bases unmatched: 7. The V gene's germline CDR1 is LGHDT and CDR2 YNNKEL (reference sequence). The CDR3 loop spans 14 amino acids. The CDR3 nucleotides read TGTGCCAGCAGCCAACCCCTGACAGGGATTGGCTACACCTTC. This translates into CASSQPLTGIGYTF.

J is TRBJ1-4 and V is TRBV19; 7 nucleotides align to TRBD1. The germline gives CDR1 LNHDA, CDR2 SQIVND (reference sequence). The J segment lost 6 bases and the V segment lost 10 bases, leaving 11 bases of the junction unmatched. CDR3 length equals 14 residues. CDR3: CATHRRTGDEKLFF. The CDR3 nucleotides are TGTGCCACCCACCGGCGAACAGGGGATGAAAAACTGTTTTTT. Full variable domain (outside the CDR3, taken from reference TRBV19 and TRBJ1-4): DGGITQSPKYLFRKEGQNVTLSCEQNLNHDAMYWYRQDPGQGLRLIYYSQIVNDFQKGDIAEGYSVSREKKESFPLTVTSAQKNPTAFYLCATHRRTGDEKLFFGSGTQLSVL.

V gene TRBV7-6 combines with J gene TRBJ1-1; the D gene is possibly TRBD1 (6 bases). This CDR3 is built from 13 residues. V lost 6 bases, J lost 0 bases, and 8 bases lay in between. CDR1 SGHVS and CDR2 FNYEAQ come from the germline V gene. CDR3 nucleotides: TGTGCCAGCAGTCGACAGGTGAACACTGAAGCTTTCTTT. This encodes CASSRQVNTEAFF. The full variable domain, in which reference TRBV7-6 and TRBJ1-1 provide the parts outside the CDR3, is GAGVSQSPRYKVTKRGQDVALRCDPISGHVSLYWYRQALGQGPEFLTYFNYEAQQDKSGLPNDRFSAERPEGSISTLTIQRTEQRDSAMYRCASSRQVNTEAFFGQGTRLTVV.

The V and J genes are TRBV6-4 and TRBJ1-2; 7 bases are shared with TRBD1. J was trimmed by 4 bases and V by 4 bases; bases with no gene match: 9. This CDR3 contains 15 residues. The V gene's germline CDR1 is MRHNA and CDR2 SNTAGT. The CDR3 here is CASSAQTGSGYGYTF. The CDR3 DNA is TGTGCCAGCAGTGCGCAGACAGGGAGTGGCTATGGCTACACCTTC.

The rearrangement uses TRBV27 and TRBJ2-3; 10 nucleotides agree with TRBD1. The V gene's germline CDR1 is MNHEY and CDR2 SMNVEV (reference sequence). This CDR3 spans 15 amino acids. The trim removed 4 bases at V and 4 bases at J, leaving 5 bases unmatched. The CDR3 reads CASSYRQGAADTQYF. The CDR3 region has the DNA TGTGCCAGCAGTTACCGACAGGGGGCTGCAGATACGCAGTATTTT.

This clone was seen only a few times. The J gene is TRBJ1-5, the V gene TRBV30; maybe TRBD1 (5 bases). Germline-derived CDR1 and CDR2 are GTSNPN and SVGIG (reference sequence). The CDR3 is 14 amino acids. V was clipped by 4 bases and J by 2 bases, with 12 bases between them. The CDR3: CAWKGPRGNQPQHF. In DNA form, the CDR3 reads TGTGCCTGGAAAGGGCCCAGGGGCAATCAGCCCCAGCATTTT. The full variable domain, in which reference TRBV30 and TRBJ1-5 provide the parts outside the CDR3, is SQTIHQWPATLVQPVGSPLSLECTVEGTSNPNLYWYRQAAGRGLQLLFYSVGIGQISSEVPQNLSASRPQDRQFILSSKKLLLSDSGFYLCAWKGPRGNQPQHFGDGTRLSIL.

The DNA for the CDR3 is TGCGCCACCAGGCGGGGTGACACAGATACGCAGTATTTT. Translating it yields CATRRGDTDTQYF. The chain employs TRBV5-1 and TRBJ2-3, with D possibly matching TRBD2 (6 bases). With 9 bases removed from V and 2 bases from J, the gap between germline ends came to 13 bases. This CDR3 contains 13 residues. Germline loops: CDR1 SGHRS, CDR2 YFSETQ.

The CDR3 region has the DNA TGCAGTGCTAGTGACCCGAGGAGGGCCTCGGAGCCCCAGCATTTT. It translates to CSASDPRRASEPQHF. The chain links TRBV20-1 to TRBJ1-5; D is unresolved. Per germline, CDR1 DFQATT and CDR2 SNEGSKA (reference sequence). The V and J ends lost 3 bases and 8 bases respectively, with 20 bases between them. The CDR3 has 15 amino acids.

V and J are TRBV28 and TRBJ1-3; D might be TRBD1 (5 bases). Trimming stripped 7 bases from V and 1 base from J, with 14 bases between. This CDR3 is 15 amino acids long. Germline V lookup: CDR1 MDHEN, CDR2 SYDVKM. The CDR3 DNA reads as TGTGCCAGCACTGAGCTCAGGGCGTCTGGAAACACCATATATTTT. It yields the protein CASTELRASGNTIYF.

The rearrangement joins TRBV6-5 to TRBJ1-2; tentative D call: TRBD1 (6 bases). Germline V gene sequence: CDR1 MNHEY, CDR2 SVGAGI. V was cut by 0 bases and J by 0 bases, with 11 bases left in between. This CDR3 comprises 16 residues. This chain's CDR3 is CASSYSQGQTNYGYTF. Here the CDR3 DNA reads TGTGCCAGCAGTTACTCCCAAGGACAGACTAACTATGGCTACACCTTC.

The V gene is TRBV7-9, the J gene TRBJ1-2; 9 bases map to TRBD1. This CDR3 region has 16 residues. Germline V CDR1 and CDR2: SEHNR, FQNEAQ (reference sequence). The ends lost 5 bases at V and 4 bases at J; junction bases unmatched: 11. The CDR3 DNA reads as TGTGCCAGCAGCCCATCCGGGACAGGGTTTTCCTATGGCTACACCTTC. Amino acids: CASSPSGTGFSYGYTF.

This clone was seen only once. This CDR3 is also generated by other DNA sequences in the sample. This chain links TRBV7-2 with TRBJ1-1; 7 nucleotides line up with TRBD1. Germline V gene lookup returns CDR1 SGHTA and CDR2 FQGNSA. The CDR3 totals 14 residues. With V trimmed by 3 bases and J by 0 bases, 1 base remained unmatched. CDR3 residues: CASSLGQLNTEAFF. Written as DNA, the CDR3 is TGTGCCAGCAGCTTGGGACAGCTGAACACTGAAGCTTTCTTT. The variable domain in full, with the rest retrieved from reference TRBV7-2 and TRBJ1-1, is GAGVSQSPSNKVTEKGKDVELRCDPISGHTALYWYRQSLGQGLEFLIYFQGNSAPDKSGLPSDRFSAERTGGSVSTLTIQRTQQEDSAVYLCASSLGQLNTEAFFGQGTRLTVV.

The V gene is TRBV12-3 or TRBV12-4, the J gene TRBJ2-5; D call uncertain. The germline V and J ends were trimmed by 3 bases and 5 bases, with 7 bases remaining between them. The CDR3 contains 12 residues. The CDR3 here is CASSFSSETQYF. The CDR3 DNA reads as TGTGCCAGCAGTTTTTCCTCGGAGACCCAGTACTTC.